This T cell receptor (beta chain) was obtained from a study of T cells in Graves' hyperthyroidism and ophthalmopathy. The V gene's germline CDR1 is SQVTM and CDR2 ANQGSEA. The CDR3 length is 12 residues. With 6 bases removed from V and 5 bases from J, the gap between germline ends came to 13 bases. Amplification yielded TCR beta CDR3 regions, with RNA transcripts as the source. The HTBI set primed first-round TCR CDR3 RT-PCR. TCRdb passed the multiplex PCR reads through MiXCR, listing each CDR3 protein once. The table includes about 540,000 distinct CDR3 sequences, roughly 46% detected once. Input material: peripheral blood or thyroid tissue (not recorded which). The rearrangement joins TRBV29-1 to TRBJ2-5; weak D call: TRBD2 (5 bases). This TCR was sampled from a young woman with Graves' hyperthyroidism. CDR3 coding DNA: TGCAGCGTATTAGTGGGCGGGGAGACCCAGTACTTC. Amino acid sequence: CSVLVGGETQYF.